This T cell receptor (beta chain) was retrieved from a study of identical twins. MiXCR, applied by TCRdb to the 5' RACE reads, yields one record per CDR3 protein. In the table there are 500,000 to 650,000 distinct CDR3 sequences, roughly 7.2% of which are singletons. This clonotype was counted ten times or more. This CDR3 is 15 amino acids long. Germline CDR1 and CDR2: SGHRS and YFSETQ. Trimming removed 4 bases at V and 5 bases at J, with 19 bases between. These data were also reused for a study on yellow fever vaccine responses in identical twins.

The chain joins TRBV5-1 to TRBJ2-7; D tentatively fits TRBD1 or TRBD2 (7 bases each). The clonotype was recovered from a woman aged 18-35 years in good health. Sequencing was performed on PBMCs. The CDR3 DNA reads TGCGCCAGCAGCCCCAGGGGGGGCAGCGCCCACGAGCAGTACTTC. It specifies CASSPRGGSAHEQYF.